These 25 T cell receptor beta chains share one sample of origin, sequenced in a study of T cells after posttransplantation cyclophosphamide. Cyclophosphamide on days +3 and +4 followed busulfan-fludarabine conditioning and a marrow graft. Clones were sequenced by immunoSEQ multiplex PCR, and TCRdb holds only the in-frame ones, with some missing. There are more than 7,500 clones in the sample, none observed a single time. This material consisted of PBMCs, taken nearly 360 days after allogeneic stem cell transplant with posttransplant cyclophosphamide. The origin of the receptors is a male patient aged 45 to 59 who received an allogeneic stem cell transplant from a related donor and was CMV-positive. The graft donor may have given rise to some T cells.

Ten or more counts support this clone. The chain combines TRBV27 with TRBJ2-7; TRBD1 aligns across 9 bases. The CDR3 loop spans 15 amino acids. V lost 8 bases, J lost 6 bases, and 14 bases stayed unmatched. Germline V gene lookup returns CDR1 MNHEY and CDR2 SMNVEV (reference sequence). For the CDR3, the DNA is TGTGCCAGCGGAGACCTGGACAGGGGAGCGAGCGAGCAGTACTTC. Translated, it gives CASGDLDRGASEQYF.

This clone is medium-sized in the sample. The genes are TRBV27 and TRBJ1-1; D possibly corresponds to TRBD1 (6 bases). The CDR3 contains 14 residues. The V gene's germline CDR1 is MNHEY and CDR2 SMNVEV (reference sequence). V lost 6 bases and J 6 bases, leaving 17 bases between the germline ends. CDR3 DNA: TGTGCCAGCAGGTCACAGGGTCGGCGTCCTGAAGCTTTCTTT. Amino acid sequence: CASRSQGRRPEAFF.

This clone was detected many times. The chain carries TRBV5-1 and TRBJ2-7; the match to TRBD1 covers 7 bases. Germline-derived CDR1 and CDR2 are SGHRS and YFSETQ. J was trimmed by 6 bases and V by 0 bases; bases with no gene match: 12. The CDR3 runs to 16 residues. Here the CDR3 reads CASSLASPRTGVEQYF. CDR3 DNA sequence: TGCGCCAGCAGCTTGGCGTCTCCGAGAACAGGGGTCGAGCAGTACTTC.

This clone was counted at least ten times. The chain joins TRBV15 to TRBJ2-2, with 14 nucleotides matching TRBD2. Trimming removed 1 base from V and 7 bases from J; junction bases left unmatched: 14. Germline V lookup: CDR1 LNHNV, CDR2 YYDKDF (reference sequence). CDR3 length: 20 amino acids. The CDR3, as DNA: TGTGCCACCAGCAGAGCGGGACTAGCGGGAGTCTCATACGGGTTCGGGGAGCTGTTTTTT. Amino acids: CATSRAGLAGVSYGFGELFF. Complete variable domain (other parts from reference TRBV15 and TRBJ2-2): DAMVIQNPRYQVTQFGKPVTLSCSQTLNHNVMYWYQQKSSQAPKLLFHYYDKDFNNEADTPDNFQSRRPNTSFCFLDIRSPGLGDTAMYLCATSRAGLAGVSYGFGELFFGEGSRLTVL.

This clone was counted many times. CDR3 residues: CSVSTGTGGTDTQYF. The CDR3 DNA is TGCAGCGTTTCTACCGGGACAGGGGGCACAGATACGCAGTATTTT. The chain joins TRBV29-1 to TRBJ2-3; 10 bases map to TRBD1. V lost 5 bases and J lost 1; bases outside the gene matches: 6. Germline V gene lookup returns CDR1 SQVTM and CDR2 ANQGSEA. The CDR3 extends over 15 amino acids.

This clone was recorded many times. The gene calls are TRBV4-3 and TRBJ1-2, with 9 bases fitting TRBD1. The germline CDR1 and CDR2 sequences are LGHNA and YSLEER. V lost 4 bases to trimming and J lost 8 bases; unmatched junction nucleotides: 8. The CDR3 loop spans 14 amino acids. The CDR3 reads CASSRGQGDPGYTF. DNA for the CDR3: TGCGCCAGCAGCCGGGGACAGGGAGATCCCGGCTACACCTTC.

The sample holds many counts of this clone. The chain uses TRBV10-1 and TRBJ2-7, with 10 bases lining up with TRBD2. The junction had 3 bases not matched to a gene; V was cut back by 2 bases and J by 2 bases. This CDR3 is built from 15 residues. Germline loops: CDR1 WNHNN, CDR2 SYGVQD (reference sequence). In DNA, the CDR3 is TGCGCCAGCAGTGAGGCTAGCGGGGGAGCCTACGAGCAGTACTTC. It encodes CASSEASGGAYEQYF.

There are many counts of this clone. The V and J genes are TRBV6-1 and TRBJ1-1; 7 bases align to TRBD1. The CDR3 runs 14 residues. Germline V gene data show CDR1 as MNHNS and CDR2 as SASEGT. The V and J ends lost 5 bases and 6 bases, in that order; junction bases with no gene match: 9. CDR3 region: CASSPGQLGSEAFF. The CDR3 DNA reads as TGTGCCAGCAGTCCGGGACAGTTGGGGTCTGAAGCTTTCTTT.

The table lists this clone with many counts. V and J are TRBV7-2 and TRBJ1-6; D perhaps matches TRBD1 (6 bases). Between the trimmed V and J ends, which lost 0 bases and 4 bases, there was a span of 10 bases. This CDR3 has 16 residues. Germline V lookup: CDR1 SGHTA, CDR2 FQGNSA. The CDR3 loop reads CASSLAAGAYNSPLHF. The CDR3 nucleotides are TGTGCCAGCAGCTTAGCGGCAGGGGCTTATAATTCACCCCTCCACTTT.

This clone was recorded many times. CDR3 sequence (DNA): TGTGCCAGCAGTGAAATCAGGGGTTGGCCAAGTGCGAAGAACACTGAAGCTTTCTTT. As protein: CASSEIRGWPSAKNTEAFF. The chain carries TRBV6-1 and TRBJ1-1, with D maybe TRBD1 (6 bases). The CDR3 runs 19 residues. V was pared by 2 bases and J by 1 base, with 23 bases between. The germline CDR1 and CDR2 sequences are MNHNS and SASEGT.

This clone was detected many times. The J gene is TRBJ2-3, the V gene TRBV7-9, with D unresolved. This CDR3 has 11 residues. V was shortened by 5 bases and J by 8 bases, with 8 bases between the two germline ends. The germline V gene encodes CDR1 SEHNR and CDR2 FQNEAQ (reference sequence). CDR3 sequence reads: CASSPPGTQYF. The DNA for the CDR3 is TGTGCCAGCAGCCCCCCGGGTACGCAGTATTTT. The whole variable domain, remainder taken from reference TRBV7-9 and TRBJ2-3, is DTGVSQNPRHKITKRGQNVTFRCDPISEHNRLYWYRQTLGQGPEFLTYFQNEAQLEKSRLLSDRFSAERPKGSFSTLEIQRTEQGDSAMYLCASSPPGTQYFGPGTRLTVL.

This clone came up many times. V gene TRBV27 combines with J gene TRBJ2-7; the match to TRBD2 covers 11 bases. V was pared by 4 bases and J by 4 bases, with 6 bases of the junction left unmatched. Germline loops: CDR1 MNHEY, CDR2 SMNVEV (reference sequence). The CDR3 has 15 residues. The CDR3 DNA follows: TGTGCCAGCAGTTGGGGGACTAGCGGCTTGTACGAGCAGTACTTC. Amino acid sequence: CASSWGTSGLYEQYF.

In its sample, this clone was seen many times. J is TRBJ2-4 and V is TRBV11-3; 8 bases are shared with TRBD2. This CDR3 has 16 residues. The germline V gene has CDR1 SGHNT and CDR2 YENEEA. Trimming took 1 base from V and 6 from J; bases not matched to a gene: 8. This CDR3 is CASSLGDTGGSNIQYF. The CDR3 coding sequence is TGTGCCAGCAGCTTAGGGGACACGGGGGGGTCAAACATTCAGTACTTC.

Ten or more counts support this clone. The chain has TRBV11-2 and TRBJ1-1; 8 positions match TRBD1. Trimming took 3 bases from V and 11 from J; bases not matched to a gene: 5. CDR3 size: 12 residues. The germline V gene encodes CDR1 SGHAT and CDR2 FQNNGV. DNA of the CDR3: TGTGCCAGCAGCTTCGCGACAGGGGTGGCTTTCTTT. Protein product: CASSFATGVAFF.

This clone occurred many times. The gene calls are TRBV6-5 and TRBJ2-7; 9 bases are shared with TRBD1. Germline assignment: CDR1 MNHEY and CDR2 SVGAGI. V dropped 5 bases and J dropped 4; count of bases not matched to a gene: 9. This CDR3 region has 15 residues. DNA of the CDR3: TGTGCCAGCAGTCCATTGACAGGGGGGGGGTACGAGCAGTACTTC. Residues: CASSPLTGGGYEQYF.

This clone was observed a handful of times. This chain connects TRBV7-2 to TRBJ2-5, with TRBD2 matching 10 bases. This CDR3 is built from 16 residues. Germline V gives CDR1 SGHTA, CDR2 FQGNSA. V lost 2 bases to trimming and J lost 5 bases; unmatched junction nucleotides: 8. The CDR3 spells CASSLSSGGGGETQYF. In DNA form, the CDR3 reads TGTGCCAGCAGCTTATCAAGCGGGGGGGGCGGTGAGACCCAGTACTTC.

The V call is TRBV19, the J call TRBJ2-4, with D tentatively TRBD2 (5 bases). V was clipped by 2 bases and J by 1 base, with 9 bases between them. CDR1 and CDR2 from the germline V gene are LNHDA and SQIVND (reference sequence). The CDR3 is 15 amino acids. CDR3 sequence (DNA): TGTGCCAGTAGTATATCCGGGGATGCCAAAAACATTCAGTACTTC. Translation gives CASSISGDAKNIQYF.

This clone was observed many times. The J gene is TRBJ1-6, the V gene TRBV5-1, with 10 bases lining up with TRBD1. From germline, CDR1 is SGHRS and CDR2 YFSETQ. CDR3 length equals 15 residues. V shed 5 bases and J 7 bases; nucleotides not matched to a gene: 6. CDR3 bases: TGCGCCAGCAGTTCGGGACAGGGGTGGAATTCACCCCTCCACTTT. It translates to CASSSGQGWNSPLHF.

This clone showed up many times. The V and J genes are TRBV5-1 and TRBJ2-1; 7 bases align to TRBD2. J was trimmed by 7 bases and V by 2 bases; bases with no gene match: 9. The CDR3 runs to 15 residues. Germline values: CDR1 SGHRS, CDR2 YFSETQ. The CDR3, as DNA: TGCGCCAGCAGCTTAGGGCCTAGCGGTGGAAATGAGCAGTTCTTC. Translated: CASSLGPSGGNEQFF.

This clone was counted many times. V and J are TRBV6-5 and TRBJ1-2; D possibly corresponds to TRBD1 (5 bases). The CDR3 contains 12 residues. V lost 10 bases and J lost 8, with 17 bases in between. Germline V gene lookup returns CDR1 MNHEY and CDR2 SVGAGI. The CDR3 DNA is TGTGCCACCCAAATGCCAGGGTTAGGCTACACCTTC. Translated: CATQMPGLGYTF.

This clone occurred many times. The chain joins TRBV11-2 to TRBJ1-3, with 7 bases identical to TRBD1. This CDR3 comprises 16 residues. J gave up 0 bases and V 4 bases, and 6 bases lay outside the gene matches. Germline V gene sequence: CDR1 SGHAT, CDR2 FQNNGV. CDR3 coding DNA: TGTGCCAGCAGCTCCTGGACAGGCGGCTCTGGAAACACCATATATTTT. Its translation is CASSSWTGGSGNTIYF.

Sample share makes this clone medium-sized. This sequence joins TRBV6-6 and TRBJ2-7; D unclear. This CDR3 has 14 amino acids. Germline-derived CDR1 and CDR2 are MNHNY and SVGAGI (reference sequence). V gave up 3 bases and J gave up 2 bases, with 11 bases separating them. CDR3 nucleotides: TGTGCCAGCAGTTATGACGGCGGAACCTACGAGCAGTACTTC. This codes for CASSYDGGTYEQYF.

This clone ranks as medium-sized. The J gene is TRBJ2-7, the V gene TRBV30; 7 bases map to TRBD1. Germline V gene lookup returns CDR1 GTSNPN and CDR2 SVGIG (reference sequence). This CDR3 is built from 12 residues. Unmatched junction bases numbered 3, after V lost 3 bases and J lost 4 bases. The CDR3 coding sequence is TGTGCCTGGAGCCAACAGGGGTACGAGCAGTACTTC. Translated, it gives CAWSQQGYEQYF.

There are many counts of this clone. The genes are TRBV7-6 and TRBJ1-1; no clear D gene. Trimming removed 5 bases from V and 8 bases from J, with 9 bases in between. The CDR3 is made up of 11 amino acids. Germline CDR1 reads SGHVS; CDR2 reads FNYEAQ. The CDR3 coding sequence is TGTGCCAGCAGCCGAATCCGGGAAGCTTTCTTT. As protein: CASSRIREAFF. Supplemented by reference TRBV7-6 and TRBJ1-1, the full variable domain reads GAGVSQSPRYKVTKRGQDVALRCDPISGHVSLYWYRQALGQGPEFLTYFNYEAQQDKSGLPNDRFSAERPEGSISTLTIQRTEQRDSAMYRCASSRIREAFFGQGTRLTVV.

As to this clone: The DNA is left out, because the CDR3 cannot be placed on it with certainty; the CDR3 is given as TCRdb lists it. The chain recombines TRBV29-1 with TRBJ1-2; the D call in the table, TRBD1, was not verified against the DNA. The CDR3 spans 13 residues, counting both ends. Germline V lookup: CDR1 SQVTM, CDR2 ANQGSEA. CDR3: CSVQGAGDYGCTF.